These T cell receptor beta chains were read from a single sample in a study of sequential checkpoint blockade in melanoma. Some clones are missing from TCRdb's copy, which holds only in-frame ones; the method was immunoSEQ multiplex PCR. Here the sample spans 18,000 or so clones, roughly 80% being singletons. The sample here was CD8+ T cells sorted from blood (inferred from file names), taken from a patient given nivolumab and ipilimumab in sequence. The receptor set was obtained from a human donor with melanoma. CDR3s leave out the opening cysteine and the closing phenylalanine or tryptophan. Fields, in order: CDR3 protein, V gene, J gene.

CDR3: ASSPNTGLYEQY
V: TRBV7-6
J: TRBJ2-7

CDR3: ASTGGSSYEQY
V: TRBV27
J: TRBJ2-7

CDR3: ASSLVGGDGFYNEQF
V: TRBV7-9
J: TRBJ2-1

CDR3: ASSYPRGQVGYT
V: TRBV5-4
J: TRBJ1-2

CDR3: ASSLGQGREQF
V: TRBV5-5
J: TRBJ2-1

CDR3: ASSLYFLGSGLHNEQF
V: TRBV27
J: TRBJ2-1

CDR3: ATSGLAGETQY
V: TRBV15
J: TRBJ2-5

CDR3: ASSMTGNEQY
V: TRBV6-1
J: -

CDR3: STRTPSYEQY
V: TRBV29-1
J: -

CDR3: ASGGGDGTDTQY
V: TRBV6-1
J: TRBJ2-3

CDR3: AASLAVSTGELF
V: TRBV28
J: TRBJ2-2

CDR3: ASPGANTGELF
V: TRBV12-5
J: TRBJ2-2

CDR3: ASSQIAGGPGELF
V: TRBV14
J: TRBJ2-2

CDR3: ASIRRQGLYEQY
V: TRBV6-1
J: TRBJ2-7

CDR3: ASSQLIGQGLYSYEQY
V: TRBV5-4
J: -

CDR3: ASSYSSEGEAF
V: TRBV6-6
J: TRBJ1-1

CDR3: AMGLTYEQY
V: TRBV30
J: TRBJ2-7

CDR3: ASNLAGGGTQY
V: TRBV6-5
J: TRBJ2-3

CDR3: ASSMGQVNSYEQY
V: TRBV7-8
J: TRBJ2-7

CDR3: SVEEGTSGGKANDEQY
V: TRBV29-1
J: TRBJ2-7

CDR3: SVGGRQGWPGELF
V: TRBV29-1
J: TRBJ2-2

CDR3: ASSLKGLRDRVVGGYT
V: TRBV5-1
J: TRBJ1-2

CDR3: ASSVAGAGYT
V: TRBV6-1
J: TRBJ1-2

CDR3: ASSTDSHNEQF
V: TRBV6-4
J: TRBJ2-1

CDR3: ASSQTTGGGETQY
V: TRBV7-9
J: TRBJ2-5

CDR3: ASQGQVSYEQY
V: TRBV7-9
J: TRBJ2-7

CDR3: ASSDSQASSTDTQY
V: TRBV6-4
J: TRBJ2-3

CDR3: ASSRRGWTYEQY
V: TRBV19
J: TRBJ2-7

CDR3: AWSVELGGWNEQF
V: TRBV30
J: TRBJ2-1

CDR3: ASWEGKRLNEQY
V: TRBV6-5
J: TRBJ2-7

CDR3: ASSDFVKREGYQETQY
V: TRBV6-1
J: TRBJ2-5

CDR3: ASSMGTGGYEQY
V: TRBV19
J: TRBJ2-7

CDR3: ASSEGQGDSYEQY
V: TRBV6-1
J: -

CDR3: ASSDEGSGANVLT
V: TRBV6-1
J: TRBJ2-6

CDR3: ASSDKTAGGELF
V: TRBV10-2
J: TRBJ2-2

CDR3: ASRPTGDGTEAF
V: TRBV10-1
J: TRBJ1-1

CDR3: ASRPGFTYEQY
V: TRBV6-5
J: TRBJ2-7

CDR3: ASSEATGNAYEQY
V: TRBV6-1
J: -

CDR3: ASSIPGQGNEQF
V: TRBV19
J: TRBJ2-1

CDR3: AISESTLAGGWDNEQF
V: TRBV10-3
J: TRBJ2-1

CDR3: ASRIGLAGVADTQY
V: TRBV27
J: TRBJ2-3

CDR3: ASSLAGSDYNTEAF
V: TRBV5-1
J: TRBJ1-1

CDR3: ASSPPTGQGGYT
V: TRBV7-9
J: TRBJ1-2

CDR3: ASSFGQVNTEAF
V: TRBV7-9
J: TRBJ1-1

CDR3: ASSLGALYGYT
V: TRBV5-6
J: TRBJ1-2